This passage covers 8 T cell receptor beta chains from one sample sequenced in a study of blood T cell repertoires in COVID-19. Sequenced by immunoSEQ multiplex PCR; TCRdb stores in-frame clones only, minus some. The table has some 200,000 clones, around 87% seen once. The sequenced sample consisted of peripheral blood. The receptors come from a man aged 40-49 years with active or convalescent COVID-19.

V gene TRBV2 combines with J gene TRBJ2-3; TRBD1 matches 7 bases. Germline V gene lookup returns CDR1 SNHLY and CDR2 FYNNEI. This CDR3 spans 14 amino acids. V shed 5 bases, J shed 5 bases, and the junction held 7 bases outside the gene matches. The CDR3 sequence: CASSNLRGQDTQYF. DNA for the CDR3: TGTGCCAGCAGTAACTTAAGGGGGCAAGATACGCAGTATTTT.

This rearrangement joins TRBV3-1 (or the pseudogene TRBV3-2) to TRBJ2-5; 8 positions agree with TRBD2. Germline values: CDR1 LGHDT, CDR2 YNNKEL (reference sequence). The CDR3 contains 14 residues. With V trimmed by 4 bases and J by 3 bases, 4 bases remained unmatched. CDR3 sequence: CASSPIAGKETQYF. The DNA of the CDR3 is TGTGCCAGCAGCCCTATAGCGGGAAAAGAGACCCAGTACTTC.

This chain links TRBV27 with TRBJ2-2, with 12 bases identical to TRBD1. Germline CDR1 and CDR2: MNHEY and SMNVEV (reference sequence). This CDR3 region has 17 residues. The junction had 10 bases not matched to a gene; V was cut back by 5 bases and J by 6 bases. The CDR3: CASSVAGTGGAPGELFF. CDR3 bases: TGTGCCAGCAGTGTAGCGGGGACAGGGGGCGCCCCCGGGGAGCTGTTTTTT.

The gene calls are TRBV4-2 and TRBJ1-1; D is undetermined. This CDR3 comprises 16 residues. In germline, CDR1 is LGHNA, CDR2 YNFKEQ. Trimming cost V 4 bases and J 4 bases, with 19 bases left between them. The CDR3 sequence is CASSPAINTGGTEAFF. The CDR3, as DNA: TGTGCCAGCAGCCCCGCTATTAATACCGGAGGCACTGAAGCTTTCTTT.

J is TRBJ1-2 and V is TRBV19; maybe TRBD1 (6 bases). Per the germline V gene, CDR1 is LNHDA and CDR2 is SQIVND (reference sequence). The CDR3 runs to 15 residues. Trimming removed 5 bases at V and 0 bases at J, with 13 bases between. CDR3 sequence: CASSPQGLANYGYTF. In DNA form, the CDR3 reads TGTGCCAGTAGTCCACAGGGTTTAGCTAACTATGGCTACACCTTC.

This chain connects TRBV18 to TRBJ2-7; 8 bases line up with TRBD2. CDR1 is KGHSH, CDR2 LQKENI, per germline. The CDR3 runs 14 residues. Trimming cost V 2 bases and J 3 bases; bases outside gene matches: 3. The CDR3, as DNA: TGTGCCAGCTCACCATCGGGGGGGGGCTACGAGCAGTACTTC. This codes for CASSPSGGGYEQYF.

V usage is TRBV5-1 and J usage is TRBJ2-1; 14 nucleotides match TRBD2. The CDR3 is 15 residues long. V gave up 4 bases and J gave up 6 bases; unmatched junction bases: 3. Germline V gene lookup returns CDR1 SGHRS and CDR2 YFSETQ. CDR3 DNA sequence: TGCGCCAGCAGCGGACTAGCGGGGGGCCTCAATGAGCAGTTCTTC. Encoded protein: CASSGLAGGLNEQFF.

The chain carries TRBV4-1 and TRBJ2-2, with D tentatively TRBD2 (7 bases). Looked up from germline, CDR1 is MGHRA and CDR2 is YSYEKL. The CDR3 runs 17 residues. Trimming took 1 base from V and 4 from J, leaving 16 bases between them. The CDR3 bases are TGCGCCAGCAGCCAAGCCCTGCGGGGGCCTGGCACCGGGGAGCTGTTTTTT. As protein: CASSQALRGPGTGELFF.